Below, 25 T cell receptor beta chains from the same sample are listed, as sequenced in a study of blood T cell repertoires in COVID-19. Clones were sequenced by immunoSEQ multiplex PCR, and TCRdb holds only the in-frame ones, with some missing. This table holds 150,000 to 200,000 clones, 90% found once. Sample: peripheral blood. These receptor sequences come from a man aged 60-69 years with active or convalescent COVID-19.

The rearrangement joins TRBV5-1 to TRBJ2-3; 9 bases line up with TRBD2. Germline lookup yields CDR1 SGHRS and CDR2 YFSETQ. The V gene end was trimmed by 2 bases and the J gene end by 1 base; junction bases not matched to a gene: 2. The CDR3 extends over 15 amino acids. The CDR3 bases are TGCGCCAGCAGCTTAACTAGCGGGCGCACAGATACGCAGTATTTT. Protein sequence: CASSLTSGRTDTQYF.

The CDR3 loop reads CASSESRETQYF. Here the CDR3 DNA reads TGCGCCAGCAGTGAGTCCAGGGAGACCCAGTACTTC. The gene calls are TRBV10-2 and TRBJ2-5; no firm D call. CDR1 is WSHSY, CDR2 SAAADI, per germline. CDR3 length equals 12 residues. V lost 0 bases and J lost 5, with 4 bases in between.

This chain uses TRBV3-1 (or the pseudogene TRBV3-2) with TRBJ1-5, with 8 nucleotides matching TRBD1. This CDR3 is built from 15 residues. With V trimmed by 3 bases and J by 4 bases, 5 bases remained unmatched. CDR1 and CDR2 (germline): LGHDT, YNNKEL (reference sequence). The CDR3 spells CASSQGDRKNQPQHF. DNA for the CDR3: TGTGCCAGCAGCCAGGGGGACAGGAAAAATCAGCCCCAGCATTTT.

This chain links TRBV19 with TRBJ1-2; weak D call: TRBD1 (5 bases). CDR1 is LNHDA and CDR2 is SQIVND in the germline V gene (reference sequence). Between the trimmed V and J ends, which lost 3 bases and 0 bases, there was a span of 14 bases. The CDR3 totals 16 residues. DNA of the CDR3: TGTGCCAGTAGTATTTCCCCTGCAGGGCCTAACTATGGCTACACCTTC. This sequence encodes CASSISPAGPNYGYTF.

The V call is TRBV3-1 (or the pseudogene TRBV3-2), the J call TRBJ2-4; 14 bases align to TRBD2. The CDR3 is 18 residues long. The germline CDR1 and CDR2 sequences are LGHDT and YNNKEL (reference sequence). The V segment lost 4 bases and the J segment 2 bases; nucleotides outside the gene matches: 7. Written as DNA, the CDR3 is TGTGCCAGCAGCCCGACTAGCGGGGGGGCTGCGACCAAAAACATTCAGTACTTC. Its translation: CASSPTSGGAATKNIQYF.

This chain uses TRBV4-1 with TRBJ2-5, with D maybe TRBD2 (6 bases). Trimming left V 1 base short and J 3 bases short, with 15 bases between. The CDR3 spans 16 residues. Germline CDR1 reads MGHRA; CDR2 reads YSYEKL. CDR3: CASSQGYGGRKETQYF. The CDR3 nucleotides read TGCGCCAGCAGCCAAGGTTATGGGGGGAGGAAAGAGACCCAGTACTTC.

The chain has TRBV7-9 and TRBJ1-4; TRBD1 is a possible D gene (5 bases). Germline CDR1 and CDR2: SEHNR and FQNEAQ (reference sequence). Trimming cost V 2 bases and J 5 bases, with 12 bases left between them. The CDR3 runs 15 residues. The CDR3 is CASSLLQGLNEKLFF. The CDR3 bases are TGTGCCAGCAGCTTACTCCAGGGCCTGAATGAAAAACTGTTTTTT.

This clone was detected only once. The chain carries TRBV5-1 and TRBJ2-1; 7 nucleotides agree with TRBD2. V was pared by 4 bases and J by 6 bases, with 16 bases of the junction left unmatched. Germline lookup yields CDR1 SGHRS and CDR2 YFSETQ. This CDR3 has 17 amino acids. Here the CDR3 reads CASSTLFQRGVFNEQFF. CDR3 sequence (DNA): TGCGCCAGCAGCACCCTCTTTCAGCGGGGAGTGTTCAATGAGCAGTTCTTC.

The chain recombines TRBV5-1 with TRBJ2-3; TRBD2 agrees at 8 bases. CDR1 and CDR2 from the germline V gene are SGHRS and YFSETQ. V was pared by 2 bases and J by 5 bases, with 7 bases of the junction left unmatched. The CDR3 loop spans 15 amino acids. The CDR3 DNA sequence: TGCGCCAGCAGCTTTGGACTAGCCGGCGGAGATACGCAGTATTTT. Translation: CASSFGLAGGDTQYF.

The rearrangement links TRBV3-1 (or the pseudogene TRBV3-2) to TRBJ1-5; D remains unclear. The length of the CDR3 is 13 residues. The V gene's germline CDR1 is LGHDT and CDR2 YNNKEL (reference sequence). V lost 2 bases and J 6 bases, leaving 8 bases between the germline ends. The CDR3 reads CASSQRVGQPQHF. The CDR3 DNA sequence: TGTGCCAGCAGCCAACGGGTTGGTCAGCCCCAGCATTTT.

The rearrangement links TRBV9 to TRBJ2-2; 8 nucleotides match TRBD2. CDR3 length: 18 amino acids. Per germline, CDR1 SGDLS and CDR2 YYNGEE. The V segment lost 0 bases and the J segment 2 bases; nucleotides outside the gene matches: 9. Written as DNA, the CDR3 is TGTGCCAGCAGCGTAGAGGGCCTTAGCGGGGTCAACACCGGGGAGCTGTTTTTT. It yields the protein CASSVEGLSGVNTGELFF. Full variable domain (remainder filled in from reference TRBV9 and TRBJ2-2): DSGVTQTPKHLITATGQRVTLRCSPRSGDLSVYWYQQSLDQGLQFLIQYYNGEERAKGNILERFSAQQFPDLHSELNLSSLELGDSALYFCASSVEGLSGVNTGELFFGEGSRLTVL.

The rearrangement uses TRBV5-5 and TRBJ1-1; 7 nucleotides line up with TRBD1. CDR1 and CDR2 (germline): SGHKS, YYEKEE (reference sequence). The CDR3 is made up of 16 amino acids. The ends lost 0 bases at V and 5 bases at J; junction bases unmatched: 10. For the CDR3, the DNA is TGTGCCAGCAGCTTGGTAGACAGGGTGAGGTGGACTGAAGCTTTCTTT. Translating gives CASSLVDRVRWTEAFF. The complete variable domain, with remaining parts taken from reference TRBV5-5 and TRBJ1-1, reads DAGVTQSPTHLIKTRGQQVTLRCSPISGHKSVSWYQQVLGQGPQFIFQYYEKEERGRGNFPDRFSARQFPNYSSELNVNALLLGDSALYLCASSLVDRVRWTEAFFGQGTRLTVV.

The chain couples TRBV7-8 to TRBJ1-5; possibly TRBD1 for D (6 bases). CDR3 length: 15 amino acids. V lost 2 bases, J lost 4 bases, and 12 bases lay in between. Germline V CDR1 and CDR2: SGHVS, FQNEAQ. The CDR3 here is CASSLRGHLNQPQHF. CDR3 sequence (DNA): TGTGCCAGCAGCTTAAGGGGACACTTAAATCAGCCCCAGCATTTT.

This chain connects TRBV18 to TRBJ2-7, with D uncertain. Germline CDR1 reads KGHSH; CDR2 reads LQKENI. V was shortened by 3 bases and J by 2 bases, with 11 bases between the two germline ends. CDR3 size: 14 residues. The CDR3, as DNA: TGTGCCAGCTCACCCGCCGCGACTGCCTACGAGCAGTACTTC. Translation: CASSPAATAYEQYF.

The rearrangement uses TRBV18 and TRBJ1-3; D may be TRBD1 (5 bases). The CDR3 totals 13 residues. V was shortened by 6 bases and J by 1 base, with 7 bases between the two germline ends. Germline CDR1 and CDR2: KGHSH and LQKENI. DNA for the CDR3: TGTGCCAGCTCCCAGGGATCTGGAAACACCATATATTTT. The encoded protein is CASSQGSGNTIYF.

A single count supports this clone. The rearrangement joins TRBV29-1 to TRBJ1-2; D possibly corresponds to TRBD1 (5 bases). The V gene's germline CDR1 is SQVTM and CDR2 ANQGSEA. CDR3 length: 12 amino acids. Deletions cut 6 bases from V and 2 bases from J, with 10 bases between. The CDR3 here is CSVMRGNYGYTF. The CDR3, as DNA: TGCAGCGTGATGCGGGGGAACTATGGCTACACCTTC.

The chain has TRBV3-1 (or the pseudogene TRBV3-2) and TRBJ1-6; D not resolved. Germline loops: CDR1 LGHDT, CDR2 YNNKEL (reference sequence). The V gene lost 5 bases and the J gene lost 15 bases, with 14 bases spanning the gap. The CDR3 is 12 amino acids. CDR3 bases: TGTGCCAGCAGCGCGGGAAGCAGTATCCTCCACTTT. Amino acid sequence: CASSAGSSILHF.

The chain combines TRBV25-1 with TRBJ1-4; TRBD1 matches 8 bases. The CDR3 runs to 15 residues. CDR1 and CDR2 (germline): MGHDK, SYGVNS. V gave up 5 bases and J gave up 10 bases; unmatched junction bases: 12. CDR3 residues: CASSPQGASKGKLFF. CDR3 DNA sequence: TGTGCCAGCAGTCCGCAGGGGGCCTCCAAAGGAAAACTGTTTTTT.

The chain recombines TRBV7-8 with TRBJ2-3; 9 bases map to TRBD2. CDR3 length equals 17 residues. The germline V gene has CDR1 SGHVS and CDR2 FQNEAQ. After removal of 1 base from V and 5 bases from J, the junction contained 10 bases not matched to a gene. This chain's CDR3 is CASSLVLAGGPIDTQYF. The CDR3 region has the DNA TGTGCCAGCAGCTTAGTACTTGCGGGAGGGCCGATAGATACGCAGTATTTT.

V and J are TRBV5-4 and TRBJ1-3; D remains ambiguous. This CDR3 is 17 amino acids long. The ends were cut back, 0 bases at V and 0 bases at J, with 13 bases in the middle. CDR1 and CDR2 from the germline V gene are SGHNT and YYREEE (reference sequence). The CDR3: CASSLEGRIFSGNTIYF. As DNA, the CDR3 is TGTGCCAGCAGCTTGGAAGGCAGGATTTTCTCTGGAAACACCATATATTTT. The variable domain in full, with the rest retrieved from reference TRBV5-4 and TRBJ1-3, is ETGVTQSPTHLIKTRGQQVTLRCSSQSGHNTVSWYQQALGQGPQFIFQYYREEENGRGNFPPRFSGLQFPNYSSELNVNALELDDSALYLCASSLEGRIFSGNTIYFGEGSWLTVV.

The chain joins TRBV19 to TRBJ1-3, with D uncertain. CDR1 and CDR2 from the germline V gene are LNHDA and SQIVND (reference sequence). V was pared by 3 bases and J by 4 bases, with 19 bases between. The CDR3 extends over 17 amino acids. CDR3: CASSISSLRARGNTIYF. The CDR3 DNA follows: TGTGCCAGTAGTATCTCGAGCTTGAGGGCTCGAGGAAACACCATATATTTT.

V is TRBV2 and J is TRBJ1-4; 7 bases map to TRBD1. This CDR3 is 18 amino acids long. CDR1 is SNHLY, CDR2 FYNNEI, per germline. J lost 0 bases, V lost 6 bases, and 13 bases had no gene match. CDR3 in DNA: TGTGCCAGCAGAGGCTCCGGGACAGCCCGTGCAACTAATGAAAAACTGTTTTTT. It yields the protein CASRGSGTARATNEKLFF.

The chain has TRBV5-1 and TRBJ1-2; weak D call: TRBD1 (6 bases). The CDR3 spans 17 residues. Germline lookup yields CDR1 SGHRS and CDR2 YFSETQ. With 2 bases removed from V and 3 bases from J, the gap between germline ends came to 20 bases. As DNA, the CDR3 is TGCGCCAGCAGCTTAGCGGGGCGGCAGGGGATAGACTATGGCTACACCTTC. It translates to CASSLAGRQGIDYGYTF.

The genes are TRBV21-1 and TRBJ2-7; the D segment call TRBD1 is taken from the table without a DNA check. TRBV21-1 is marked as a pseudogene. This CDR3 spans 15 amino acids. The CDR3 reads CASSNWDRVGDEQYF. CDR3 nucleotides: TGTGCCAGCAGCAATTGGGACAGGGTAGGGGACGAGCAGTACTTC.

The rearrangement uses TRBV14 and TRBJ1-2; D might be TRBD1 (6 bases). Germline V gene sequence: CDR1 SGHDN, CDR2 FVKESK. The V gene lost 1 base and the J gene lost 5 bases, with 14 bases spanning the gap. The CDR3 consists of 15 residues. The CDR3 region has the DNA TGTGCCAGCAGCCAAGTTTGGACAGTTCCATATGGCTACACCTTC. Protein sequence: CASSQVWTVPYGYTF.